These 7 T cell receptor beta chains came from one sample sequenced in a study of post-analysis software for immune sequencing data. Findings and limits, study-wide: When patients were compared with controls, 5 or 6 TRBV segments were more frequent, TRBV5-6, TRBV5-1 and TRBV20-1 among them.

Their target antigens are unknown. Unique molecular identifiers had been added to the TCR beta cDNA libraries. TCRdb analysed the PCR reads with MiXCR anew, one entry per CDR3 protein. The sample includes hundreds of thousands of distinct CDR3 sequences, 25% to 30% of them seen just once. Sequencing was performed on blood. The origin of the receptors is a girl between 10 and 17 years old with multiple sclerosis.

This clonotype showed up many times. The CDR3 nucleotides are TGTGCCATCAGTGATCTGGACGAGCAGTACTTC. Protein product: CAISDLDEQYF. The J gene is TRBJ2-7, the V gene TRBV10-3; D uncertain. The CDR3 length is 11 residues. V was pared by 3 bases and J by 5 bases, with 5 bases between. The V gene's germline CDR1 is ENHRY and CDR2 SYGVKD.

This rearrangement joins TRBV7-2 to TRBJ2-1; no clear D. CDR1 SGHTA and CDR2 FQGNSA come from the germline V gene. Trimming stripped 5 bases from V and 10 bases from J, with 15 bases between. The CDR3 spans 13 residues. The CDR3 nucleotides read TGTGCCAGCAGCCACAGTGGCACCTACGAGCAGTTCTTC. Translating it yields CASSHSGTYEQFF.

This clonotype was counted only a few times. The rearrangement links TRBV7-7 to TRBJ2-5, with TRBD2 identical over 9 bases. Looked up from germline, CDR1 is SSHAT and CDR2 is FNYEAQ (reference sequence). The CDR3 contains 12 residues. The CDR3 reads CASGRGLETQYF. DNA of the CDR3: TGTGCTAGCGGGAGAGGTTTAGAGACCCAGTACTTC.

Details on this clonotype: A junction end diverges from the germline sequence, so it may reflect a read error. The V call is TRBV12-3 or TRBV12-4, the J call TRBJ1-6; the D gene is possibly TRBD1 (5 bases). This CDR3 region has 13 residues. Here the CDR3 reads CASSLQGYSPPHF. For the CDR3, the DNA is TGTGCCAGCAGTTTGCAGGGTTATTCACCCCCCCACTTT.

This clonotype was found a few times. The chain recombines TRBV5-6 with TRBJ2-7; a weak D match, TRBD1 (6 bases). The germline V and J ends were trimmed by 4 bases and 1 base, with 12 bases remaining between them. The CDR3 loop spans 14 amino acids. Germline V gene lookup returns CDR1 SGHDT and CDR2 YYEEEE. The CDR3 DNA sequence: TGTGCCAGCAGCCCTCTTACAGGGTCCTACGAGCAGTACTTC. This gives the protein CASSPLTGSYEQYF.

This clonotype was seen only a few times. The gene calls are TRBV7-8 and TRBJ1-1; weak D call: TRBD1 (6 bases). Germline CDR1 is SGHVS and CDR2 is FQNEAQ. The germline V and J ends were trimmed by 8 bases and 2 bases, with 15 bases remaining between them. This CDR3 region has 14 residues. The CDR3 loop reads CASGEGGRNTEAFF. CDR3 bases: TGTGCCAGCGGGGAGGGGGGGCGTAACACTGAAGCTTTCTTT.

This clonotype turned up a few times. One end of the junction fails to match germline, which may point to a read error. The chain recombines TRBV27 with TRBJ2-3, with D perhaps TRBD2 (5 bases). Germline V gives CDR1 MNHEY, CDR2 SMNVEV (reference sequence). This CDR3 comprises 15 residues. This CDR3 is CAGSLMRAWGDTQYF. The CDR3 DNA reads TGTGCCGGCAGTTTAATGCGGGCGTGGGGTGATACGCAGTATTTT.